A selection of T cell receptor beta chains follows, all from one sample in a study of T cells in Graves' hyperthyroidism and ophthalmopathy. TCRdb redid the calling of the multiplex PCR reads with MiXCR, one entry per CDR3 protein. The table shows 250,000 to 300,000 distinct CDR3 sequences, with around 15% occurring only once. Specimen: blood. These receptors were taken from a woman in her thirties or forties with Graves' hyperthyroidism. CDR3s include the opening cysteine and the closing phenylalanine or tryptophan. D genes are given only for firm matches. Size values are once, few and many counts, or a class for expanded clones, and some rows have none.

d_call: NA; v_call: TRBV9; j_call: TRBJ2-5; clone_size: many; cdr3_nt: TGTGCCAGCAGCGTAGCGGGGGGCTCTGGGGAGACCCAGTACTTC; cdr3_aa: CASSVAGGSGETQYF
d_call: TRBD1; v_call: TRBV6-4; j_call: TRBJ1-2; clone_size: NA; cdr3_nt: TGTGCCAGCAGTCCAGGTAGTTGGGACAGGACCCTAGCTAACTATGGCTACACCTTC; cdr3_aa: CASSPGSWDRTLANYGYTF
d_call: TRBD1; v_call: TRBV6-2/TRBV6-3; j_call: TRBJ1-1; clone_size: many; cdr3_nt: TGTGCCAGCAGTTACCTCCGGACAGGGTTGAACACTGAAGCTTTCTTT; cdr3_aa: CASSYLRTGLNTEAFF
d_call: NA; v_call: TRBV10-3; j_call: TRBJ1-2; clone_size: many; cdr3_nt: TGTGCCATCAGTGACGATCCCAACTATGGCTACACCTTC; cdr3_aa: CAISDDPNYGYTF
d_call: NA; v_call: TRBV19; j_call: TRBJ2-1; clone_size: once; cdr3_nt: TGTGCCAGTAGTAGAGCTATTTACAATGAGCAGTTCTTC; cdr3_aa: CASSRAIYNEQFF
d_call: TRBD2; v_call: TRBV3-1; j_call: TRBJ2-7; clone_size: many; cdr3_nt: TGTGCCAGCAGCCTCCGAGAGACGGGGGGCGAGCAGTACTTC; cdr3_aa: CASSLRETGGEQYF
d_call: NA; v_call: TRBV11-3; j_call: TRBJ1-3; clone_size: NA; cdr3_nt: TGTGCCAGCAGCTTCGATAACCTTAGGGCCGGGAGCGGAAACACCATATATTTT; cdr3_aa: CASSFDNLRAGSGNTIYF
d_call: NA; v_call: TRBV12-3/TRBV12-4; j_call: TRBJ1-2; clone_size: many; cdr3_nt: TGTGCCAGCAGCGGTGCCTATGGCTACACCTTC; cdr3_aa: CASSGAYGYTF
d_call: NA; v_call: TRBV5-6; j_call: TRBJ2-7; clone_size: few; cdr3_nt: TGTGCCAGCAGCCCTGCGGGCTATACCTACGAGCAGTACTTC; cdr3_aa: CASSPAGYTYEQYF
d_call: TRBD2; v_call: TRBV2; j_call: TRBJ2-3; clone_size: once; cdr3_nt: TGTGCCAGCAGTGTCCTAGCGGGGGGCCCCGCAGATACGCAGTATTTT; cdr3_aa: CASSVLAGGPADTQYF
d_call: NA; v_call: TRBV7-9; j_call: TRBJ1-4; clone_size: NA; cdr3_nt: TGTGCCAGCAGCCGAAGTTCGGTTACTAATGAAAAACTGTTTTTT; cdr3_aa: CASSRSSVTNEKLFF
d_call: TRBD2; v_call: TRBV29-1; j_call: TRBJ2-1; clone_size: many; cdr3_nt: TGCAGCGTGGGACTAGCGGGAGTCAATGGTGAGCAGTTCTTC; cdr3_aa: CSVGLAGVNGEQFF
d_call: NA; v_call: TRBV24-1; j_call: TRBJ1-5; clone_size: many; cdr3_nt: TGTGCCACCAGTAGGACAGACAATCAGCCCCAGCATTTT; cdr3_aa: CATSRTDNQPQHF
d_call: TRBD2; v_call: TRBV6-1; j_call: TRBJ2-5; clone_size: NA; cdr3_nt: TGTGCCAGCAGCCCCAGTGCGGGAGGGCCAGAGACCCAGTACTTC; cdr3_aa: CASSPSAGGPETQYF
d_call: NA; v_call: TRBV2; j_call: TRBJ2-3; clone_size: many; cdr3_nt: TGTGCCAGCAGTGATAGCGGTAGCACAGATACGCAGTATTTT; cdr3_aa: CASSDSGSTDTQYF
d_call: TRBD2; v_call: TRBV28; j_call: TRBJ2-3; clone_size: many; cdr3_nt: TGTGCCAGCAGTGCGAATCTAGCGGGAGCGAAATCTAGCACAGATACGCAGTATTTT; cdr3_aa: CASSANLAGAKSSTDTQYF
d_call: NA; v_call: TRBV19; j_call: TRBJ1-2; clone_size: few; cdr3_nt: TGTGCCAGTAGTAGTCACGCCGGGCAGTACTATGGCTACACCTTC; cdr3_aa: CASSSHAGQYYGYTF
d_call: NA; v_call: TRBV2; j_call: TRBJ2-1; clone_size: many; cdr3_nt: TGTGCCAGCAGTGAAGGCCCATACAATGAGCAGTTCTTC; cdr3_aa: CASSEGPYNEQFF
d_call: NA; v_call: TRBV2; j_call: TRBJ2-3; clone_size: many; cdr3_nt: TGTGCCAGCAGCCCGACAGGTCAGGATACAGATACGCAGTATTTT; cdr3_aa: CASSPTGQDTDTQYF
d_call: NA; v_call: TRBV19; j_call: TRBJ1-2; clone_size: few; cdr3_nt: TGTGCCAGTAGTATCCAACAGGGAGGTTACTATGGCTACACCTTC; cdr3_aa: CASSIQQGGYYGYTF
d_call: NA; v_call: TRBV28; j_call: TRBJ2-7; clone_size: many; cdr3_nt: TGTGCCAGCAGAGGGACACGCTACGAGCAGTACTTC; cdr3_aa: CASRGTRYEQYF
d_call: NA; v_call: TRBV7-9; j_call: TRBJ2-3; clone_size: few; cdr3_nt: TGTGCCACAGACTCGCCGGGCACAGATACGCAGTATTTT; cdr3_aa: CATDSPGTDTQYF
d_call: NA; v_call: TRBV12-3/TRBV12-4; j_call: TRBJ1-1; clone_size: many; cdr3_nt: TGTGCCAGCAGTTTTGATGTGACTGAAGCTTTCTTT; cdr3_aa: CASSFDVTEAFF
d_call: NA; v_call: TRBV6-6; j_call: TRBJ2-2; clone_size: many; cdr3_nt: TGTGCCAGCAGTTACCGCTTGGGGACAACCGACACCGGGGAGCTGTTTTTT; cdr3_aa: CASSYRLGTTDTGELFF
d_call: NA; v_call: TRBV3-1; j_call: TRBJ1-1; clone_size: many; cdr3_nt: TGTGCCAGCAGCCAAGATGGGGGGGGCGCGGACACTGAAGCTTTCTTT; cdr3_aa: CASSQDGGGADTEAFF
d_call: NA; v_call: TRBV3-1; j_call: TRBJ2-5; clone_size: many; cdr3_nt: TGTGCCAGCAGCCAAGCTAGGGTCAGTGGGGAGACCCAGTACTTC; cdr3_aa: CASSQARVSGETQYF
d_call: NA; v_call: TRBV7-2; j_call: TRBJ2-5; clone_size: many; cdr3_nt: TGTGCCAGCAGCTTTAAGATGTACCAAGAGACCCAGTACTTC; cdr3_aa: CASSFKMYQETQYF
d_call: TRBD1; v_call: TRBV28; j_call: TRBJ1-6; clone_size: many; cdr3_nt: TGTGCCAGCAGTTCCGGGACAGGGGTCTCACCCCTCCACTTT; cdr3_aa: CASSSGTGVSPLHF
d_call: TRBD1; v_call: TRBV15; j_call: TRBJ1-3; clone_size: NA; cdr3_nt: TGTGCCACCAGCAGAGATACCCAGGGGGCCGCTGGAAACACCATATATTTT; cdr3_aa: CATSRDTQGAAGNTIYF
d_call: NA; v_call: TRBV3-1; j_call: TRBJ2-7; clone_size: many; cdr3_nt: TGTGCCAGCAGCCAAGACGAGGCCAGGGCCTACGAGCAGTACTTC; cdr3_aa: CASSQDEARAYEQYF
d_call: NA; v_call: TRBV12-3/TRBV12-4; j_call: TRBJ1-3; clone_size: NA; cdr3_nt: TGTGCCAGCCTGCCGTACGATGGCACCATATATTTT; cdr3_aa: CASLPYDGTIYF
d_call: TRBD2; v_call: TRBV20-1; j_call: TRBJ2-1; clone_size: few; cdr3_nt: TGCAGTGCTCCCGCCTCGAGCGGGGCTTACAATGAGCAGTTCTTC; cdr3_aa: CSAPASSGAYNEQFF
d_call: NA; v_call: TRBV3-1; j_call: TRBJ2-7; clone_size: NA; cdr3_nt: TGTGCCAGCAGCCAAGCGTATAGCGGCCTCTACGAGCAGTACTTC; cdr3_aa: CASSQAYSGLYEQYF
d_call: TRBD1; v_call: TRBV20-1; j_call: TRBJ2-1; clone_size: NA; cdr3_nt: TGCAGTGCCACAGCCCAGGGGGCGGAGGGTGGAAATGAGCAGTTCTTC; cdr3_aa: CSATAQGAEGGNEQFF
d_call: TRBD1; v_call: TRBV6-5; j_call: TRBJ1-6; clone_size: NA; cdr3_nt: TGTGCCAGCAGTTTCCCCTCCGGGACAGGATACTCACCCCTCCACTTT; cdr3_aa: CASSFPSGTGYSPLHF
d_call: TRBD1; v_call: TRBV5-1; j_call: TRBJ2-7; clone_size: NA; cdr3_nt: TGCGCCAGCAGCTTGGCCGGACAGGACAACGAGCAGTACTTC; cdr3_aa: CASSLAGQDNEQYF
d_call: TRBD1; v_call: TRBV28; j_call: TRBJ1-5; clone_size: many; cdr3_nt: TGTGCCAGCAGGGAGACGGGACAGGGAAGTCAGCCCCAGCATTTT; cdr3_aa: CASRETGQGSQPQHF
d_call: NA; v_call: TRBV5-4; j_call: TRBJ1-2; clone_size: NA; cdr3_nt: TGTGCCAGCAGCCTGCAAGGGACTAACTATGGCTACACCTTC; cdr3_aa: CASSLQGTNYGYTF
d_call: NA; v_call: TRBV27; j_call: TRBJ2-5; clone_size: NA; cdr3_nt: TGTGCCAGCAGGAGAACTGCCTTCCAAGAGACCCAGTACTTC; cdr3_aa: CASRRTAFQETQYF
d_call: NA; v_call: TRBV12-3/TRBV12-4; j_call: TRBJ2-2; clone_size: many; cdr3_nt: TGTGCCAGCAGTTATACCGGGACAACAACAACCGGGGAGCTGTTTTTT; cdr3_aa: CASSYTGTTTTGELFF
d_call: NA; v_call: TRBV11-3; j_call: TRBJ1-1; clone_size: many; cdr3_nt: TGTGCCAGCAGCTTAGATCGGGGGGAGCAGAACCCCCTACCGTACACTGAAGCTTTCTTT; cdr3_aa: CASSLDRGEQNPLPYTEAFF
d_call: TRBD1; v_call: TRBV3-1; j_call: TRBJ1-1; clone_size: many; cdr3_nt: TGTGCCAGCAGCCAAATCCGGGACAGGGAGGATGCTTTCTTT; cdr3_aa: CASSQIRDREDAFF
d_call: NA; v_call: TRBV28; j_call: TRBJ1-5; clone_size: many; cdr3_nt: TGTGCCAGCAGCAGGACCAATCAGCCCCAGCATTTT; cdr3_aa: CASSRTNQPQHF
d_call: NA; v_call: TRBV20-1; j_call: TRBJ1-5; clone_size: many; cdr3_nt: TGCAGTGCTCTTGGGGCAGGGGCTAGCAATCAGCCCCAGCATTTT; cdr3_aa: CSALGAGASNQPQHF
d_call: NA; v_call: TRBV7-9; j_call: TRBJ2-3; clone_size: NA; cdr3_nt: TGTGCCAGCAGCTTCCAGGGCCGTCGGTCCGGCACAGATACGCAGTATTTT; cdr3_aa: CASSFQGRRSGTDTQYF
d_call: NA; v_call: TRBV12-3/TRBV12-4; j_call: TRBJ2-5; clone_size: many; cdr3_nt: TGTGCCAGCAGTTTAACTAGCTACCAAGAGACCCAGTACTTC; cdr3_aa: CASSLTSYQETQYF
d_call: NA; v_call: TRBV5-1; j_call: TRBJ2-7; clone_size: NA; cdr3_nt: TGCGCCAGCAGCCCAGGATGGGGGGCCTACGAGCAGTACTTC; cdr3_aa: CASSPGWGAYEQYF
d_call: TRBD1; v_call: TRBV7-9; j_call: TRBJ2-5; clone_size: many; cdr3_nt: TGTGCCAGCAGCCCCTACAGGGGGGCCGGCGAGACCCAGTACTTC; cdr3_aa: CASSPYRGAGETQYF
d_call: NA; v_call: TRBV6-2/TRBV6-3; j_call: TRBJ1-1; clone_size: NA; cdr3_nt: TGTGCCAGCAGCTCACAGGGTTGGGAAACTGAAGCTTTCTTT; cdr3_aa: CASSSQGWETEAFF